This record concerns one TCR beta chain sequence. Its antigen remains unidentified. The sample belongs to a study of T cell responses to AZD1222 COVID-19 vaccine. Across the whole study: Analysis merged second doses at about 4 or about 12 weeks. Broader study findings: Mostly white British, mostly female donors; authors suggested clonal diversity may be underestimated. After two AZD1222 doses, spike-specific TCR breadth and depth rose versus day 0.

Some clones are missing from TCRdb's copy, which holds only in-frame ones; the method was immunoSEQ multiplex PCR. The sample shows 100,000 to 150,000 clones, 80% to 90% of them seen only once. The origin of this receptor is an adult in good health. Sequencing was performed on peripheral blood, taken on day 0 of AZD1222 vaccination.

Here the CDR3 DNA reads TGCGCCAGCAGTGAGCACGTTTTTTTACCGGGACAGGGTTACTACGAGCAGTACTTC. Translated, it gives CASSEHVFLPGQGYYEQYF. The J gene is TRBJ2-7, the V gene TRBV10-1; the match to TRBD1 covers 9 bases. The V gene end was trimmed by 2 bases and the J gene end by 3 bases; junction bases not matched to a gene: 17. Germline-derived CDR1 and CDR2 are WNHNN and SYGVQD (reference sequence). CDR3 length: 19 residues.